These 9 T cell receptor beta chains were sequenced from one sample in a study of human T cells and chemical hapten exposure. TCRdb reanalysed the RACE reads using MiXCR and keeps one entry per CDR3 protein. The sample carries roughly 260,000 distinct CDR3 sequences, about 8.6% recorded once. Described time point: pre-sensitization, week 0. Indicated treatment: therapeutic diphenylcyclopropenone sensitization with weekly scalp DPC. The sequences come from whole blood, collected in connection with sensitization to the hapten diphenylcyclopropenone (DPC). Source of these receptors: a woman in her thirties or forties with alopecia areata. Some clones in this sample may be carry-over from other donors' samples.

This clonotype was found a few times. The chain combines TRBV7-6 with TRBJ2-2; 7 nucleotides line up with TRBD2. With 6 bases clipped from V and 6 bases from J, the junction kept 13 bases outside the gene matches. Germline V gene sequence: CDR1 SGHVS, CDR2 FNYEAQ. The CDR3 loop spans 16 amino acids. CDR3 region: CASRPGLTVVPGELFF. CDR3 in DNA: TGTGCCAGCAGACCGGGACTAACGGTAGTCCCCGGGGAGCTGTTTTTT.

In its sample, this clonotype was seen a few times. The chain is built from TRBV9 and TRBJ2-5; 9 bases align to TRBD1. V trimming: 7 bases; J trimming: 2 bases; junction bases outside the gene matches: 0. The length of the CDR3 is 12 residues. Germline loops: CDR1 SGDLS, CDR2 YYNGEE. The CDR3 coding sequence is TGTGCCAGCGGACAGGGGCAAGAGACCCAGTACTTC. Its protein is CASGQGQETQYF.

A few counts support this clonotype. This rearrangement joins TRBV3-1 to TRBJ1-2; no reliable D call. Germline values: CDR1 LGHDT, CDR2 YNNKEL (reference sequence). Trimming stripped 2 bases from V and 4 bases from J, with 11 bases between. This CDR3 has 14 residues. The CDR3 loop reads CASSQSGGSYGYTF. CDR3 bases: TGTGCCAGCAGCCAAAGTGGAGGGAGCTATGGCTACACCTTC.

Many counts were recorded for this clonotype. V and J are TRBV9 and TRBJ1-1; 9 positions match TRBD1. The CDR3 is 15 residues long. The V gene end was trimmed by 2 bases and the J gene end by 5 bases; junction bases not matched to a gene: 7. Germline V gives CDR1 SGDLS, CDR2 YYNGEE. CDR3 nucleotide sequence: TGTGCCAGCAGCGTCGCCGGACAGGGGAGGACTGAAGCTTTCTTT. This sequence encodes CASSVAGQGRTEAFF.

This clonotype was counted ten times or more. This rearrangement joins TRBV5-1 to TRBJ2-1, with TRBD2 as a possible D gene (5 bases). Trimming removed 4 bases from V and 2 bases from J, with 13 bases in between. The length of the CDR3 is 15 residues. Germline loops: CDR1 SGHRS, CDR2 YFSETQ. CDR3 in amino acids: CASSRGSRTYNEQFF. The CDR3 DNA reads TGCGCCAGCAGCCGGGGAAGTAGGACCTACAATGAGCAGTTCTTC.

There are many counts of this clonotype. The V and J genes are TRBV5-5 and TRBJ1-3; tentative D call: TRBD1 (5 bases). CDR1 SGHKS and CDR2 YYEKEE come from the germline V gene (reference sequence). Trimming took off 4 bases at V and 0 bases at J, with 11 bases between the two ends. This CDR3 region has 15 residues. CDR3 bases: TGTGCCAGCAGCCCTGACAGTAGCTCTGGAAACACCATATATTTT. It is translated as CASSPDSSSGNTIYF.

The CDR3 DNA reads TGTGCCAGCAGCTCCCGCACACGGGGCACAGATACGCAGTATTTT. Translated: CASSSRTRGTDTQYF. This chain links TRBV11-1 with TRBJ2-3; D remains unclear. Germline CDR1 reads SGHAT; CDR2 reads FQDESV (reference sequence). Deletions cut 4 bases from V and 1 base from J, with 12 bases between. This CDR3 has 15 amino acids.

This clonotype was counted between two and nine times. The rearrangement joins TRBV28 to TRBJ1-6, with D unclear. Germline CDR1 reads MDHEN; CDR2 reads SYDVKM. The CDR3 runs to 15 residues. V was shortened by 11 bases and J by 3 bases, with 17 bases between the two germline ends. DNA of the CDR3: TGTGCCTACGGGCCGGGTGGGGTCTATAATTCACCCCTCCACTTT. This encodes CAYGPGGVYNSPLHF. The whole variable domain, filled in from reference TRBV28 and TRBJ1-6, reads DVKVTQSSRYLVKRTGEKVFLECVQDMDHENMFWYRQDPGLGLRLIYFSYDVKMKEKGDIPEGYSVSREKKERFSLILESASTNQTSMYLCAYGPGGVYNSPLHFGNGTRLTVT.

This chain connects TRBV7-3 to TRBJ2-5; 8 bases fit TRBD2. Germline V gives CDR1 SGHTA, CDR2 FQGTGA. Trimming at V came to 3 bases and at J to 4 bases, leaving 7 bases not matched to a gene. This CDR3 is 15 amino acids long. Here the CDR3 reads CASSFQAGAGETQYF. The CDR3 region has the DNA TGTGCCAGCAGCTTCCAAGCGGGAGCGGGAGAGACCCAGTACTTC. The whole variable domain, remainder taken from reference TRBV7-3 and TRBJ2-5, is GAGVSQTPSNKVTEKGKYVELRCDPISGHTALYWYRQSLGQGPEFLIYFQGTGAADDSGLPNDRFFAVRPEGSVSTLKIQRTERGDSAVYLCASSFQAGAGETQYFGPGTRLLVL.